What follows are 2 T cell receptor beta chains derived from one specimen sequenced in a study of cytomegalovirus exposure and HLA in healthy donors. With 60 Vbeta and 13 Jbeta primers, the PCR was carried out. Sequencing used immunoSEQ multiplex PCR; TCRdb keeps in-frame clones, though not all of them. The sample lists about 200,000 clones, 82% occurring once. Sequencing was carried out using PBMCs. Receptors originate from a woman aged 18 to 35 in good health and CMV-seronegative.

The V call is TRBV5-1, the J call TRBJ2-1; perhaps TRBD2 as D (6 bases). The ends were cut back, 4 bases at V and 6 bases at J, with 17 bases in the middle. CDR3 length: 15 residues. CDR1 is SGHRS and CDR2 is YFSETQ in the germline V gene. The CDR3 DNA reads TGCGCCAGCAGCAGAACTAGCAGGAGTGGCAATGAGCAGTTCTTC. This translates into CASSRTSRSGNEQFF.

The DNA of the CDR3 is TGTGCCAGCAGCCGGGGACTAGCGGGAGGGTTTACCTACAATGAGCAGTTCTTC. As protein: CASSRGLAGGFTYNEQFF. The chain couples TRBV11-2 to TRBJ2-1; TRBD2 agrees at 16 bases. The CDR3 runs to 18 residues. Germline V gene sequence: CDR1 SGHAT, CDR2 FQNNGV. With 5 bases clipped from V and 2 bases from J, the junction kept 6 bases outside the gene matches.